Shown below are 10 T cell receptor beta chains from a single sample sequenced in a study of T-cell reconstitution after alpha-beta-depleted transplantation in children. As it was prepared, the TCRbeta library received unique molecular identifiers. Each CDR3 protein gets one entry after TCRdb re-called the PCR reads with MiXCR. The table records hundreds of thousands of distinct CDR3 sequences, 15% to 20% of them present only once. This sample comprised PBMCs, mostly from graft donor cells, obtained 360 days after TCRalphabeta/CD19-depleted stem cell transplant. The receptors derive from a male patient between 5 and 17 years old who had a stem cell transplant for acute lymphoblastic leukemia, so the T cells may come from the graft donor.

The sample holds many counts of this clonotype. CDR3 region: CASSYLAGTHYNEQFF. The CDR3 DNA sequence: TGTGCCAGCAGCTATTTAGCGGGAACTCACTACAATGAGCAGTTCTTC. The chain employs TRBV5-6 and TRBJ2-1; TRBD2 matches at 8 bases. After removal of 3 bases from V and 3 bases from J, the junction contained 8 bases not matched to a gene. The CDR3 consists of 16 residues. Germline V CDR1 and CDR2: SGHDT, YYEEEE.

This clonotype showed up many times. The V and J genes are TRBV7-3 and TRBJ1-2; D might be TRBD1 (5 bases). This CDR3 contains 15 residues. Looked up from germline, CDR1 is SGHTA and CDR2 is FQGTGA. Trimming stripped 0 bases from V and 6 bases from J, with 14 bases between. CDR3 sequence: CASSLTRTGVDGYTF. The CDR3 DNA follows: TGTGCCAGCAGCTTAACAAGGACGGGGGTTGATGGCTACACCTTC.

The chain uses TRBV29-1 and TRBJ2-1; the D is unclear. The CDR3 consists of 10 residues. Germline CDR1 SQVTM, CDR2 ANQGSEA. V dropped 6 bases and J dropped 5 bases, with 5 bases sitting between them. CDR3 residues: CSVSDNEQFF. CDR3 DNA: TGCAGCGTCAGTGACAATGAGCAGTTCTTC.

In DNA, the CDR3 is TGTGCCAGCAGCCAAAGGACTAGCGGTTTCAGCTCCTACGAGCAGTACTTC. Translation: CASSQRTSGFSSYEQYF. The chain combines TRBV3-1 with TRBJ2-7; TRBD2 agrees at 10 bases. The ends lost 2 bases at V and 0 bases at J; junction bases unmatched: 7. Germline CDR1 is LGHDT and CDR2 is YNNKEL (reference sequence). The CDR3 totals 17 residues.

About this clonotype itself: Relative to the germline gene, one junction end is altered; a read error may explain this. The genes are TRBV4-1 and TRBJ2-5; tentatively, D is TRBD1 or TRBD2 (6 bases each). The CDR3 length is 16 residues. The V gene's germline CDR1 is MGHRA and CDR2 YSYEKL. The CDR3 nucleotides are TGCGCCAGCAGCCAGCCGACAGGAGGGGGGCAAGAGACCGAGTACTTC. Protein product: CASSQPTGGGQETEYF.

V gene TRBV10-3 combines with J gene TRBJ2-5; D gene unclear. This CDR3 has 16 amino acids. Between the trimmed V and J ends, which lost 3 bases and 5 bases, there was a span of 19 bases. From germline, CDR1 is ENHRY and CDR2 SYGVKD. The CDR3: CAISDRQGQTGETQYF. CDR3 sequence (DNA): TGTGCCATCAGTGATCGCCAAGGCCAGACTGGGGAGACCCAGTACTTC.

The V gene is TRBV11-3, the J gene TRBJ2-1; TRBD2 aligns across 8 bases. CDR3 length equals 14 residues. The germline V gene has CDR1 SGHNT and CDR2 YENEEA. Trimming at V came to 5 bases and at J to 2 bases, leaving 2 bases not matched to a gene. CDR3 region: CASSVGLAYNEQFF. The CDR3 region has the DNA TGTGCCAGCAGCGTGGGACTAGCCTACAATGAGCAGTTCTTC.

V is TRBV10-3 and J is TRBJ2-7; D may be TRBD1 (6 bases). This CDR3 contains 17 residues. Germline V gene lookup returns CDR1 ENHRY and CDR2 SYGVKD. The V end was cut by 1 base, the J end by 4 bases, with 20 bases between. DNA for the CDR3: TGTGCCATCAGTGAGTTCGGGCAGGGGACAAGTGGGTACGAGCAGTACTTC. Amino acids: CAISEFGQGTSGYEQYF.

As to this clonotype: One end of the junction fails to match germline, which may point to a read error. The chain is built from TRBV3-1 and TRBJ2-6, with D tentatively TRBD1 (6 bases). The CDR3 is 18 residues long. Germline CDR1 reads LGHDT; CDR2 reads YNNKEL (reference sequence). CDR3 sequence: CASSPTGFMDSWANVLAF. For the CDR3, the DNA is TGTGCCAGCAGCCCGACAGGATTTATGGACTCCTGGGCCAACGTCCTGGCTTTC.

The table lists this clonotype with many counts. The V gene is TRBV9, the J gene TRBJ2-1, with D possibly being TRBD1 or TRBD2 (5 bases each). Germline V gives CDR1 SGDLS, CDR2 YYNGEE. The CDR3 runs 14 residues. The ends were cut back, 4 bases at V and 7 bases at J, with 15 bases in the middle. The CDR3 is CASSFSGTANEQFF. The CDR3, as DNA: TGTGCCAGCAGCTTCTCCGGGACGGCAAATGAGCAGTTCTTC.